The sequence of this T cell receptor (beta chain) was determined in a study of CD8 T cells in ankylosing spondylitis. Study conclusions and caveats: In peripheral blood, disease-linked CD8+ clones occurred at relatively low frequencies. A TCR beta motif made of several highly homologous variants seemed typical of ankylosing spondylitis blood. Researchers reportedly found disease-linked clones significantly enriched in matched ankylosing spondylitis synovial fluid. Several of the motif variants were reported before in synovial fluid and blood from reactive arthritis.

In regard to this clonotype: The antigen remains unidentified.

CDR1 and CDR2 (germline): SGHRS, YFSETQ. The CDR3 loop spans 14 amino acids. Trimming took off 0 bases at V and 2 bases at J, with 9 bases between the two ends. Preparation of TCR beta libraries was done by quantitative 5'-RACE with molecular barcodes. TCRdb reprocessed the 5' RACE reads via MiXCR and lists one record per CDR3 protein. The sample holds some 140,000 distinct CDR3 sequences; roughly 17% are singletons and the top ten take roughly 30%. Sequenced: blood, either unsorted or a sorted T cell fraction (not recorded which). The chain combines TRBV5-1 with TRBJ2-7, with TRBD2 as a possible D gene (5 bases). The sequence derives from a male donor with ankylosing spondylitis. CDR3: CASSLASRAYEQYF. The CDR3 DNA follows: TGCGCCAGCAGCTTGGCGTCGAGGGCCTACGAGCAGTACTTC.